What follows are 11 T cell receptor beta chains derived from one specimen sequenced in a study of blood T cell repertoires in COVID-19. TCRdb's copy holds only in-frame clones and misses some; the assay was immunoSEQ multiplex PCR. Found here are 70,000 or so clones, 90% of them singletons; the top ten hold roughly 6.8%. Sample: peripheral blood. The receptors stem from a woman aged 80 or over with active COVID-19.

This clone was seen more than once but under ten times. The rearrangement uses TRBV15 and TRBJ1-4; TRBD1 matches at 8 bases. This CDR3 spans 15 amino acids. Germline V gene data show CDR1 as LNHNV and CDR2 as YYDKDF (reference sequence). Losses at the gene ends were 3 bases for V and 7 bases for J; bases not matched to a gene: 7. Here the CDR3 reads CATSREAGGSEKLFF. In nucleotides, the CDR3 is TGTGCCACCAGCAGGGAGGCAGGGGGCAGTGAAAAACTGTTTTTT.

The J gene is TRBJ2-2, the V gene TRBV5-6, with D hard to call. The CDR3 spans 14 residues. The germline V gene has CDR1 SGHDT and CDR2 YYEEEE. The V and J ends lost 0 bases and 2 bases respectively, with 5 bases between them. The CDR3 DNA is TGTGCCAGCAGCTTGGGAGAAAACACCGGGGAGCTGTTTTTT. Encoded protein: CASSLGENTGELFF.

The chain joins TRBV28 to TRBJ2-3; D perhaps matches TRBD1 (6 bases). The germline V and J ends were trimmed by 2 bases and 1 base, with 13 bases remaining between them. Germline CDR1 and CDR2: MDHEN and SYDVKM. This CDR3 has 16 residues. The CDR3 spells CASSLGTFTGTDTQYF. In DNA form, the CDR3 reads TGTGCCAGCAGTTTAGGGACATTTACGGGCACAGATACGCAGTATTTT.

This chain connects TRBV25-1 to TRBJ1-4; a possible D gene is TRBD1 (5 bases). Per germline, CDR1 MGHDK and CDR2 SYGVNS. CDR3 size: 12 residues. V lost 6 bases and J 5 bases, leaving 7 bases between the germline ends. The CDR3 loop is CASRGGNEKLFF. The CDR3 nucleotides are TGTGCCAGCAGGGGGGGAAATGAAAAACTGTTTTTT.

J is TRBJ2-7 and V is TRBV10-3; 11 nucleotides line up with TRBD2. The CDR3 is 15 amino acids. Germline V lookup: CDR1 ENHRY, CDR2 SYGVKD. J gave up 3 bases and V 6 bases, and 7 bases lay outside the gene matches. This CDR3 reads CAISTGTSGVYEQYF. The CDR3 DNA reads as TGTGCCATCAGCACCGGGACTAGCGGCGTCTACGAGCAGTACTTC.

The V call is TRBV15, the J call TRBJ2-2; 8 nucleotides match TRBD1. The ends lost 3 bases at V and 5 bases at J; junction bases unmatched: 8. This CDR3 contains 16 residues. CDR1 is LNHNV and CDR2 is YYDKDF in the germline V gene (reference sequence). The DNA of the CDR3 is TGTGCCACCAGCAGCCTGACAGGGGATGAGACCGGGGAGCTGTTTTTT. Translation: CATSSLTGDETGELFF.

V and J are TRBV2 and TRBJ1-4, with a tentative D call TRBD1 (5 bases). The germline V gene encodes CDR1 SNHLY and CDR2 FYNNEI. V was clipped by 0 bases and J by 8 bases, with 10 bases between them. The CDR3 consists of 14 residues. CDR3 sequence reads: CASSEALQGEKLFF. The DNA for the CDR3 is TGTGCCAGCAGTGAAGCGCTGCAGGGAGAAAAACTGTTTTTT.

The V gene is TRBV28, the J gene TRBJ2-3; no clear D. With 4 bases removed from V and 6 bases from J, the gap between germline ends came to 11 bases. The germline V gene encodes CDR1 MDHEN and CDR2 SYDVKM. The CDR3 totals 13 residues. In nucleotides, the CDR3 is TGTGCCAGCAGTTCACCTAAACCGGATACGCAGTATTTT. This encodes CASSSPKPDTQYF.

The CDR3 sequence: CASIYSAGTPGYEQYF. For the CDR3, the DNA is TGTGCCAGCATCTACTCGGCGGGGACTCCGGGCTACGAGCAGTACTTC. The rearrangement uses TRBV6-5 and TRBJ2-7, with D perhaps TRBD2 (6 bases). V gave up 7 bases and J gave up 3 bases, with 22 bases separating them. The CDR3 runs 16 residues. Germline V CDR1 and CDR2: MNHEY, SVGAGI.

The chain is built from TRBV7-9 and TRBJ1-5; 9 bases map to TRBD1. Germline V CDR1 and CDR2: SEHNR, FQNEAQ (reference sequence). The CDR3 loop spans 14 amino acids. Trimming at V came to 1 base and at J to 7 bases, leaving 2 bases not matched to a gene. The CDR3 nucleotides read TGTGCCAGCAGCTTAGGGACAGGGGAACAGCCCCAGCATTTT. This codes for CASSLGTGEQPQHF.

The J gene is TRBJ2-1, the V gene TRBV5-4, with a weak D call TRBD1 (6 bases). CDR1 SGHNT and CDR2 YYREEE come from the germline V gene (reference sequence). V dropped 4 bases and J dropped 5 bases, with 10 bases sitting between them. CDR3 length equals 13 residues. CDR3 nucleotide sequence: TGTGCCAGCAGCAACAGGGTGAACAATGAGCAGTTCTTC. This gives the protein CASSNRVNNEQFF.